Listed below are T cell receptor beta chains from one sample, sequenced in a study of blood T cells in healthy people across ages. TCRdb recomputed calls from the 5' RACE reads with MiXCR, one row per CDR3 protein. The sample has hundreds of thousands of distinct CDR3 sequences; 35% to 40% are singletons. Specimen: blood. The receptors derive from a man aged 18 to 29 in good health. Each CDR3 is given with its conserved first and last residue. A D gene is named only where the DNA matches it firmly. Size is stated for part of the rows, as once, few or many counts, or as a class when the clone is expanded.

J gene	D gene	V gene	clone size	CDR3 protein	CDR3 DNA
TRBJ2-7	NA	TRBV6-5	many	CASSYSAGASYEQYF	TGTGCCAGCAGTTACTCGGCAGGTGCCTCCTACGAGCAGTACTTC
TRBJ2-7	NA	TRBV29-1	NA	CSSSNSGYEQYF	TGCAGCTCCAGTAATTCAGGGTACGAGCAGTACTTC
TRBJ1-2	TRBD1	TRBV27	NA	CASSFTGGAQHGYTF	TGTGCCAGCAGTTTTACAGGGGGCGCTCAACATGGCTACACCTTC
TRBJ1-1	TRBD1	TRBV4-3	NA	CASSHPGQGKAFF	TGCGCCAGCAGCCACCCCGGACAGGGAAAAGCTTTCTTT
TRBJ1-5	NA	TRBV10-3	few	CAISDGQFNQPQHF	TGTGCCATCAGTGATGGACAGTTCAATCAGCCCCAGCATTTT
TRBJ1-2	NA	TRBV5-1	few	CASSLAPGDYGYTF	TGCGCCAGCAGCTTGGCCCCGGGGGACTATGGCTACACCTTC
TRBJ2-2	NA	TRBV29-1	NA	CSVWADTGELFF	TGCAGCGTTTGGGCGGACACCGGGGAGCTGTTTTTT
TRBJ2-3	NA	TRBV9	many	CASSPAQATSTDTQYF	TGTGCCAGCAGCCCCGCCCAGGCCACTAGCACAGATACGCAGTATTTT
TRBJ1-1	NA	TRBV3-1	once	CARSQAGGDTEAFF	TGTGCCCGCAGCCAAGCCGGTGGAGACACTGAAGCTTTCTTT
TRBJ2-3	NA	TRBV28	NA	CASSLGWYKGDRADTQYF	TGTGCCAGCAGCCTGGGTTGGTATAAGGGCGATCGAGCAGATACGCAGTATTTT
TRBJ1-2	TRBD1	TRBV20-1	few	CSARDTTGGYGYTF	TGCAGTGCTAGAGATACGACAGGGGGCTATGGCTACACCTTC
TRBJ2-7	TRBD1	TRBV18	NA	CASSQSRDRVASSYNEQYF	TGTGCCAGCTCACAATCCCGGGACAGGGTTGCGAGCTCCTACAATGAGCAGTACTTC
TRBJ2-5	NA	TRBV6-2/TRBV6-3	few	CASSPSGELSETQYF	TGTGCCAGCAGTCCGTCAGGAGAGTTGTCAGAGACCCAGTACTTC
TRBJ1-1	TRBD1	TRBV29-1	few	CSVVQGGNTEAFF	TGCAGCGTTGTTCAGGGGGGTAACACTGAAGCTTTCTTT
TRBJ1-4	NA	TRBV4-1	NA	CASSQDPGAGEKLFF	TGCGCCAGCAGCCAAGATCCAGGGGCTGGCGAAAAACTGTTTTTT
TRBJ2-7	TRBD2	TRBV10-3	few	CAISLSGFSYEQYF	TGTGCCATCAGCCTTAGCGGGTTCTCCTACGAGCAGTACTTC
TRBJ2-4	NA	TRBV3-1	few	CASSQRSQGGLAKNIQYF	TGTGCCAGCAGCCAACGTTCTCAAGGGGGACTAGCCAAAAACATTCAGTACTTC
TRBJ1-1	NA	TRBV14	few	CASSQVQSGNTEAFF	TGTGCCAGCAGCCAAGTACAATCTGGAAACACTGAAGCTTTCTTT
TRBJ2-7	NA	TRBV21-1	NA	CASRVDGRPSYF	TGTGCCAGCAGGGTGGATGGGCGTCCCTCGTACTTC
TRBJ1-2	NA	TRBV20-1	few	CSARGRNDYGYTF	TGCAGTGCTAGGGGGAGGAATGACTATGGCTACACCTTC
TRBJ1-1	TRBD1	TRBV19	few	CASSKGQGLNTEAFF	TGTGCCAGTAGTAAAGGACAGGGGTTGAATACTGAAGCTTTCTTT
TRBJ2-6	NA	TRBV12-3/TRBV12-4	many	CASSPGTGANVLTF	TGTGCCAGCAGCCCAGGGACTGGGGCCAACGTCCTGACTTTC
TRBJ2-5	NA	TRBV7-2	few	CAISLVSAGETQYF	TGTGCCATCAGCTTAGTGTCCGCCGGGGAGACCCAGTACTTC
TRBJ2-7	TRBD1	TRBV3-1	NA	CASSQTRQGEQYF	TGTGCCAGCAGCCAGACCCGACAGGGCGAGCAGTACTTC
TRBJ2-1	NA	TRBV7-2	few	CASSLAYGPYNEQFF	TGTGCCAGCAGCTTAGCGTACGGGCCCTACAATGAGCAGTTCTTC
TRBJ2-3	TRBD1	TRBV12-3/TRBV12-4	NA	CASSPGQVSTDMQYF	TGTGCCAGCAGTCCAGGACAGGTGAGCACAGATATGCAGTATTTT
TRBJ2-7	NA	TRBV20-1	NA	CSASPVNSYEQYF	TGCAGTGCTAGCCCTGTCAACTCCTACGAGCAGTACTTC
TRBJ2-5	NA	TRBV12-3/TRBV12-4	NA	CASSFLRITQETQYF	TGTGCCAGCAGTTTTCTAAGAATAACCCAAGAGACCCAGTACTTC
TRBJ2-7	NA	TRBV4-1	once	CASSQEGGGNPYNEQYF	TGCGCCAGCAGCCAAGAGGGGGGCGGAAACCCCTACAATGAGCAGTACTTC
TRBJ1-1	TRBD1	TRBV7-3	NA	CASSPKDRGEVNTEAFF	TGTGCCAGCAGCCCGAAAGACAGGGGGGAGGTGAACACTGAAGCTTTCTTT
TRBJ1-5	NA	TRBV7-9	NA	CASSFEGAAQPQHF	TGTGCCAGCAGCTTCGAAGGGGCTGCTCAGCCCCAGCATTTT
TRBJ1-4	TRBD1	TRBV5-1	few	CASSLEGQGGEKLFF	TGCGCCAGCAGCTTGGAGGGACAGGGAGGTGAAAAACTGTTTTTT
TRBJ2-7	NA	TRBV6-2/TRBV6-3	NA	CASSSYGIGLTYEQYF	TGTGCCAGCAGCAGTTACGGGATTGGTCTAACCTACGAGCAGTACTTC
TRBJ2-7	TRBD1	TRBV27	NA	CANSRTGAGLSYEQYF	TGTGCCAACAGTCGGACAGGGGCGGGGCTCTCCTACGAGCAGTACTTC
TRBJ2-5	NA	TRBV7-2	NA	CASSFGRGWETQYF	TGTGCCAGCAGCTTTGGAAGGGGATGGGAGACCCAGTACTTC
TRBJ1-4	TRBD1	TRBV14	few	CASSPRIGGGSTNEKLFF	TGTGCCAGCAGCCCCCGGATCGGAGGGGGCTCAACTAATGAAAAACTGTTTTTT
TRBJ2-5	TRBD2	TRBV4-2	NA	CASSQPGLAGGEYF	TGTGCCAGCAGCCAACCGGGACTAGCGGGGGGGGAGTACTTC
TRBJ2-3	TRBD2	TRBV20-1	few	CSGGAGVDTQYF	TGCAGTGGCGGAGCGGGGGTGGATACGCAGTATTTT
TRBJ2-7	TRBD1	TRBV29-1	NA	CSVRDRLSYEQYF	TGCAGCGTTAGGGACAGACTTTCCTACGAGCAGTACTTC
TRBJ1-5	NA	TRBV5-1	NA	CASSLGPENQPQHF	TGCGCCAGCAGCTTGGGGCCAGAGAATCAGCCCCAGCATTTT
TRBJ1-6	TRBD1	TRBV4-2	few	CASSQDEGQGYNSPLHF	TGTGCCAGCAGCCAAGATGAAGGACAGGGCTATAATTCACCCCTCCACTTT
TRBJ2-3	TRBD2	TRBV11-2	few	CASSSHSLGGGAWKTQYF	TGTGCCAGCAGCTCCCACTCCTTAGGCGGGGGGGCTTGGAAAACGCAGTATTTT
TRBJ1-2	TRBD1	TRBV4-1	NA	CASSQPTGGYDYTF	TGCGCCAGCAGCCAACCCACAGGGGGCTATGACTACACCTTC
TRBJ1-1	NA	TRBV5-5	NA	CASSFRAKINTEAFF	TGTGCCAGCAGCTTTAGGGCGAAAATTAACACTGAAGCTTTCTTT
TRBJ2-7	NA	TRBV21-1	NA	CASSLIRGSGALSYEQYF	TGTGCCAGCAGTCTTATCCGCGGTAGCGGGGCCCTCTCCTACGAGCAGTACTTC
TRBJ1-1	NA	TRBV6-2/TRBV6-3	NA	CASGPTPEAFF	TGTGCCAGCGGACCGACCCCTGAAGCTTTCTTT
TRBJ2-7	NA	TRBV4-2	NA	CASSQDRYSSYEQYF	TGTGCCAGCAGCCAAGACAGATATAGCTCCTACGAGCAGTACTTC
TRBJ1-6	TRBD1	TRBV20-1	NA	CSARTGYNSPLHF	TGCAGTGCTAGGACAGGGTATAATTCACCCCTCCACTTT
TRBJ2-7	NA	TRBV2	NA	CASSTGTFEGEQYF	TGTGCCAGCAGTACGGGGACGTTTGAGGGGGAGCAGTACTTC
TRBJ2-5	NA	TRBV12-3/TRBV12-4	NA	CASSFLVAGAETQYF	TGTGCCAGCAGTTTCTTGGTCGCGGGGGCTGAGACCCAGTACTTC
TRBJ1-5	TRBD1	TRBV6-1	NA	CATTRTGDSNQPQHF	TGTGCCACTACCAGGACAGGGGATAGCAATCAGCCCCAGCATTTT
TRBJ1-6	NA	TRBV6-5	NA	CASSYSGGGTDSPLHF	TGTGCCAGCAGTTACTCGGGTGGGGGTACAGATTCACCCCTCCACTTT
TRBJ2-3	NA	TRBV27	NA	CASSLSPMSGPHTQYF	TGTGCCAGCAGTTTATCCCCTATGTCAGGGCCTCATACGCAGTATTTT
TRBJ1-1	TRBD1	TRBV2	NA	CASSGAGQGLTEAFF	TGTGCCAGCAGTGGAGCGGGACAGGGGCTGACTGAAGCTTTCTTT